The TCR beta chain described here comes from a study of cytomegalovirus exposure and HLA in healthy donors. Use of 60 Vbeta and 13 Jbeta primers characterized the PCR. Only in-frame clones appear in the TCRdb table, and some are missing; sequencing was by immunoSEQ multiplex PCR. Seen here are under 150,000 clones, around 72% observed once, and the top ten hold approximately 4%. Trimming removed 3 bases at V and 0 bases at J, with 14 bases between. CDR3 size: 16 residues. The V gene's germline CDR1 is KGHSH and CDR2 LQKENI. The TCR originated in a man aged 50 or older in good health and CMV-seropositive. Sequencing used PBMCs. The V and J genes are TRBV18 and TRBJ1-1, with D unclear. The CDR3 bases are TGTGCCAGCTCACCGCGTCCCAACGTCATGAACACTGAAGCTTTCTTT. It specifies CASSPRPNVMNTEAFF.